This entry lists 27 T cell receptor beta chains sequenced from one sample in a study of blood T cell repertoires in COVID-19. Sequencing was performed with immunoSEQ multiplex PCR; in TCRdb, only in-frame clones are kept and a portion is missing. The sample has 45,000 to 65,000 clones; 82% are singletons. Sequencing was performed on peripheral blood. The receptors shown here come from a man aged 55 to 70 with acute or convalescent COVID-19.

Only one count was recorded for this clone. CDR3 in DNA: TGTGCCACCAGTGATTACAGGGAAAGTGGCTACACCTTC. Translation gives CATSDYRESGYTF. This chain connects TRBV24-1 to TRBJ1-2, with D perhaps TRBD1 (6 bases). The CDR3 loop spans 13 amino acids. Between the trimmed V and J ends, which lost 2 bases and 7 bases, there was a span of 10 bases. CDR1 KGHDR and CDR2 SFDVKD come from the germline V gene.

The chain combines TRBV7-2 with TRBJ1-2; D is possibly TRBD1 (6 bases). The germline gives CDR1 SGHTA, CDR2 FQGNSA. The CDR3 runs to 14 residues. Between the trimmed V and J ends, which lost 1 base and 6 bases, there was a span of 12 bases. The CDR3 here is CASSLVRQGHGYTF. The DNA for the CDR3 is TGTGCCAGCAGCTTAGTCCGCCAGGGGCATGGCTACACCTTC.

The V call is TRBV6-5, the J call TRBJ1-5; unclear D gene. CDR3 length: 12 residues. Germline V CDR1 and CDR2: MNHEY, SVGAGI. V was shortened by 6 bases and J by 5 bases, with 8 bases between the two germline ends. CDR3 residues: CASRRGDQPQHF. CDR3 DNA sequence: TGTGCCAGCAGACGCGGAGATCAGCCCCAGCATTTT.

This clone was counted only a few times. CDR3: CASSATTGEGYTF. The DNA of the CDR3 is TGTGCCAGCAGCGCAACCACAGGGGAAGGCTACACCTTC. The gene calls are TRBV6-5 and TRBJ1-2, with 7 bases matching TRBD1. Losses at the gene ends were 6 bases for V and 8 bases for J; bases not matched to a gene: 9. CDR3 length: 13 residues. Germline values: CDR1 MNHEY, CDR2 SVGAGI.

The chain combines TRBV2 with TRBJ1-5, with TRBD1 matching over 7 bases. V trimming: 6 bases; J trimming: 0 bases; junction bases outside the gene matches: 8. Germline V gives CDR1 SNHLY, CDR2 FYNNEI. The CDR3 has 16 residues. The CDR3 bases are TGTGCCAGCAGGCCCGGAGGGGGCTCTAGCAATCAGCCCCAGCATTTT. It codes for CASRPGGGSSNQPQHF.

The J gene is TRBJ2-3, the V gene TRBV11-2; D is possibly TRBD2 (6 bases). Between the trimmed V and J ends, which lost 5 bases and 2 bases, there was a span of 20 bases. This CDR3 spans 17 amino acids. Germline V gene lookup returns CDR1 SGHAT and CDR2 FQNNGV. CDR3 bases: TGTGCCAGCAGCGGGGGGTTTCGGGACTTACTCACAGATACGCAGTATTTT. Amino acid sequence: CASSGGFRDLLTDTQYF.

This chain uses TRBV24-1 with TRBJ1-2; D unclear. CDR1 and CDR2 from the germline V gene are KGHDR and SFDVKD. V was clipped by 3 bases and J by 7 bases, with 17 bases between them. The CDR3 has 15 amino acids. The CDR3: CATSDPLRLVGGYTF. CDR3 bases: TGTGCCACCAGTGATCCCCTTCGGTTGGTCGGTGGCTACACCTTC.

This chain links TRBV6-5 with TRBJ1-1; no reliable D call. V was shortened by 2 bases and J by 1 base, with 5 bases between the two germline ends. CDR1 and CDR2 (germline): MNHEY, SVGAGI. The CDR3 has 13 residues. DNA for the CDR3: TGTGCCAGCAGTTACCGCAGGAACACTGAAGCTTTCTTT. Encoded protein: CASSYRRNTEAFF.

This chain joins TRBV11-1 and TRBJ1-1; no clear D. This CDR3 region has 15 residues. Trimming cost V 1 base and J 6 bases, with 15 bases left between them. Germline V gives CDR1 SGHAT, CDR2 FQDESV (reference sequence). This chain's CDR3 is CASSLEAGTLSEAFF. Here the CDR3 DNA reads TGTGCCAGCAGCTTAGAAGCAGGAACCCTATCTGAAGCTTTCTTT.

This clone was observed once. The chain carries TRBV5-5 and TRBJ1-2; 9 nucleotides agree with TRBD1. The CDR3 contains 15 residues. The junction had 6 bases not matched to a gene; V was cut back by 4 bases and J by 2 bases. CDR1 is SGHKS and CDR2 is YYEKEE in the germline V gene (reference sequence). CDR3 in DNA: TGTGCCAGCAGCCGCAGACAGGGGGAGAACTATGGCTACACCTTC. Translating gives CASSRRQGENYGYTF. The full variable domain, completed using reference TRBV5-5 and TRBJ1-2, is DAGVTQSPTHLIKTRGQQVTLRCSPISGHKSVSWYQQVLGQGPQFIFQYYEKEERGRGNFPDRFSARQFPNYSSELNVNALLLGDSALYLCASSRRQGENYGYTFGSGTRLTVV.

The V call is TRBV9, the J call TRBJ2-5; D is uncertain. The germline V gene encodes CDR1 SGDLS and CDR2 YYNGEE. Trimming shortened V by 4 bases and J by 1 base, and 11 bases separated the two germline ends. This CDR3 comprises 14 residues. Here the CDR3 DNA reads TGTGCCAGCAGCCCAACTCCCACCCAAGAGACCCAGTACTTC. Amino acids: CASSPTPTQETQYF.

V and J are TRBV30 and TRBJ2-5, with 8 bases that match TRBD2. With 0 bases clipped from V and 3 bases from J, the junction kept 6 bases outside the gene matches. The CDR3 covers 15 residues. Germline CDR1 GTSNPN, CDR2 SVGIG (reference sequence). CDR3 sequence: CAWSVQGLGEETQYF. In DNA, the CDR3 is TGTGCCTGGAGTGTACAGGGACTAGGGGAAGAGACCCAGTACTTC.

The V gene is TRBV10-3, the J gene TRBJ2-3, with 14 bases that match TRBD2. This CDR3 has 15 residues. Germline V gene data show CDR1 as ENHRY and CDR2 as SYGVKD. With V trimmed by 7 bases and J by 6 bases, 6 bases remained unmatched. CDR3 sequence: CAITGTSGGVDTQYF. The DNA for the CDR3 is TGTGCCATCACCGGGACTAGCGGGGGCGTGGATACGCAGTATTTT.

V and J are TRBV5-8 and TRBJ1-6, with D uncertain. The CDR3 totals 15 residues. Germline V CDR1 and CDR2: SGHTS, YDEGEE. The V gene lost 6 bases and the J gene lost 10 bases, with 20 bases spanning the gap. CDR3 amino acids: CASTLDWQGYSPLHF. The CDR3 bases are TGTGCCAGCACCCTGGACTGGCAAGGGTACTCACCCCTCCACTTT.

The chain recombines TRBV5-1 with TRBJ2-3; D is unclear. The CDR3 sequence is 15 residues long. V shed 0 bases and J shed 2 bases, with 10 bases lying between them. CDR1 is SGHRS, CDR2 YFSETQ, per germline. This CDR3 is CASSLDRPLTDTQYF. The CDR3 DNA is TGCGCCAGCAGCTTGGACAGACCTCTCACAGATACGCAGTATTTT.

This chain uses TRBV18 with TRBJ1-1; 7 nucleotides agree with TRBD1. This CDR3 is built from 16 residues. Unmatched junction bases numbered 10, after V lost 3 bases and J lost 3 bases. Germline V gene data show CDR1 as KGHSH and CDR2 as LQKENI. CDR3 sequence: CASSPNRQGGDTEAFF. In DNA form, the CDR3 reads TGTGCCAGCTCACCTAACCGACAGGGCGGGGACACTGAAGCTTTCTTT.

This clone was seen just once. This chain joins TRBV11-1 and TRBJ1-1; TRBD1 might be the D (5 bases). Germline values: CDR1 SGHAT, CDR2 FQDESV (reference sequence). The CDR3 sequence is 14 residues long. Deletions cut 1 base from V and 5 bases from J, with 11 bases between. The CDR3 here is CASSLVAGTTEAFF. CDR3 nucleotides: TGTGCCAGCAGCTTAGTGGCAGGGACTACTGAAGCTTTCTTT. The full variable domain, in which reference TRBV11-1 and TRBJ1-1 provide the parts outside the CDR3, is EAEVAQSPRYKITEKSQAVAFWCDPISGHATLYWYRQILGQGPELLVQFQDESVVDDSQLPKDRFSAERLKGVDSTLKIQPAELGDSAMYLCASSLVAGTTEAFFGQGTRLTVV.

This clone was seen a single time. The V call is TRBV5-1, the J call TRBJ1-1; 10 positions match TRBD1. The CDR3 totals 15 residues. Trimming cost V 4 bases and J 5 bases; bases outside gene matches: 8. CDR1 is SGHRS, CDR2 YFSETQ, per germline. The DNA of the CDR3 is TGCGCCAGCAGCAGGGGACAGGGGACGAGGACTGAAGCTTTCTTT. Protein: CASSRGQGTRTEAFF.

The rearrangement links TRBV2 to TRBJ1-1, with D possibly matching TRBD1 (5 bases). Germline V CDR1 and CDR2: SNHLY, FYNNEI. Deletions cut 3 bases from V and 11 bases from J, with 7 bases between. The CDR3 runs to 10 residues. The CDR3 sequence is CASSDKGAFF. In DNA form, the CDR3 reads TGTGCCAGCAGTGATAAGGGGGCTTTCTTT. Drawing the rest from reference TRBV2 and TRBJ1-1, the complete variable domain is EPEVTQTPSHQVTQMGQEVILRCVPISNHLYFYWYRQILGQKVEFLVSFYNNEISEKSEIFDDQFSVERPDGSNFTLKIRSTKLEDSAMYFCASSDKGAFFGQGTRLTVV.

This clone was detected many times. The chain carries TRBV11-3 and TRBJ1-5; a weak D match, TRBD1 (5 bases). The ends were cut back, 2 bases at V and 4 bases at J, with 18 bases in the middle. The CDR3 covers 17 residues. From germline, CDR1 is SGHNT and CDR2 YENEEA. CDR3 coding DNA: TGTGCCAGCAGCTTAAAGTTAATAGGGGCTGGGAATCAGCCCCAGCATTTT. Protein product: CASSLKLIGAGNQPQHF.

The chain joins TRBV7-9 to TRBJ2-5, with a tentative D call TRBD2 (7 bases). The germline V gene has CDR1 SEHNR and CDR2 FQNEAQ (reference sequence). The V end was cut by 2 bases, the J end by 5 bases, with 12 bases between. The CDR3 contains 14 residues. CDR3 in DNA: TGTGCCAGCAGCTTAATGGGGGGGGCCGAGACCCAGTACTTC. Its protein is CASSLMGGAETQYF.

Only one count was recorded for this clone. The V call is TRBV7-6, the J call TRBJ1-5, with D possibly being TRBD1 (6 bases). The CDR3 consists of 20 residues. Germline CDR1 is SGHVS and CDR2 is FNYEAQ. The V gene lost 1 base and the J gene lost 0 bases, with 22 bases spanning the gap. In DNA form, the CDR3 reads TGTGCCAGCAGCTTAGAAGGATGGGGCGGACAGAAAGCTAGCAATCAGCCCCAGCATTTT. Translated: CASSLEGWGGQKASNQPQHF.

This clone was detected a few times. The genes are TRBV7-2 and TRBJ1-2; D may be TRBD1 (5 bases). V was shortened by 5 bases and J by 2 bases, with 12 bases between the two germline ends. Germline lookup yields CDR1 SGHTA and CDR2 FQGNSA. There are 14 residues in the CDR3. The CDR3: CASSRDSENYGYTF. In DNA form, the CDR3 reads TGTGCCAGCAGCCGCGACAGTGAAAACTATGGCTACACCTTC. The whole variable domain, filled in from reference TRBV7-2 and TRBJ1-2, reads GAGVSQSPSNKVTEKGKDVELRCDPISGHTALYWYRQSLGQGLEFLIYFQGNSAPDKSGLPSDRFSAERTGGSVSTLTIQRTQQEDSAVYLCASSRDSENYGYTFGSGTRLTVV.

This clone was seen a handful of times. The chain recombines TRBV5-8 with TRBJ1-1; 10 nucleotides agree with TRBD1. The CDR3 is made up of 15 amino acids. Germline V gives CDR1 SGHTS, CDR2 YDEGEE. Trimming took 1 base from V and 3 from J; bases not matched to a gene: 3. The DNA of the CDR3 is TGTGCCAGCAGCTTGAGACAGGGGGCGTACACTGAAGCTTTCTTT. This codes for CASSLRQGAYTEAFF. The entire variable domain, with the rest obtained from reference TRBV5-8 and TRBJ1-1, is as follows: EAGVTQSPTHLIKTRGQQATLRCSPISGHTSVYWYQQALGLGLQFLLWYDEGEERNRGNFPPRFSGRQFPNYSSELNVNALELEDSALYLCASSLRQGAYTEAFFGQGTRLTVV.

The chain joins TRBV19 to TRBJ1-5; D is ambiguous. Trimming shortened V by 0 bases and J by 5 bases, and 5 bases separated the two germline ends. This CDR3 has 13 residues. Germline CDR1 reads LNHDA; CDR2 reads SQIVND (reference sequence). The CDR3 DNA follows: TGTGCCAGTAGTATAGATATCGATCAGCCCCAGCATTTT. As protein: CASSIDIDQPQHF.

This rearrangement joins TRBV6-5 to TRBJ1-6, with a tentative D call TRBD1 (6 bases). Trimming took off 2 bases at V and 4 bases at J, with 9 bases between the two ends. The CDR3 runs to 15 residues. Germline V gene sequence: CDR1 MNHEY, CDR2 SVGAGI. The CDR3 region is CASSYGGGYNSPLHF. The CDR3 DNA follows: TGTGCCAGCAGTTACGGGGGCGGTTATAATTCACCCCTCCACTTT.

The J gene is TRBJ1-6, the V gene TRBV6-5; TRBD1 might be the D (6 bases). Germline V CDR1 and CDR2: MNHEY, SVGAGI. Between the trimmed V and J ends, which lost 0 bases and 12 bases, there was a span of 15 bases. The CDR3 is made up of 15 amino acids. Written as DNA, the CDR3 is TGTGCCAGCAGTTACTCGGGGACACAAATAGAACCCCTCCACTTT. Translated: CASSYSGTQIEPLHF.